Reported below is one TCR beta chain. Use of 60 Vbeta and 13 Jbeta primers characterized the PCR. Original processing methods: Among the unique TCR beta chains that a later analysis counted, 75 million to 85 million in all, roughly 9.9 million were shared. Clones were read by immunoSEQ multiplex PCR, and TCRdb kept only the in-frame ones, dropping some. V and J calls and clone size are those listed in that table; D and trimming were worked out from the DNA. In the table there are about 130,000 clones, about 74% of which are singletons. These data originate in a study of cytomegalovirus exposure and HLA in healthy donors. Source material: PBMCs. The sequence was collected from a man between 18 and 29 years old in good health and CMV-seropositive.

The DNA for the CDR3 is TGTGCCTGGAGTGCGGTTAGGTCGCGTGGAAGCGAGCAGTACTTC. Encoded protein: CAWSAVRSRGSEQYF. The chain recombines TRBV30 with TRBJ2-5, with D unresolved. Matching the DNA end better, TRBJ2-7 makes the J call doubtful. Germline V gene lookup returns CDR1 GTSNPN and CDR2 SVGIG (reference sequence). This CDR3 spans 15 amino acids.